This T cell receptor beta chain appears in the sequencing data of a study of spatial heterogeneity in lung cancer (dated by TCRdb to between 2018 and 2021). At the level of the whole study: Beta-chain transcripts were consistently detected in greater numbers than alpha-chain transcripts, which likely reflects a higher abundance of beta-chain transcripts. In the raw uncorrected reads, each unique combination of TCR and UMI appeared more than ten times on average. The study quantitatively compared TCR alpha and beta repertoires across multiple tumor regions, matched nontumor lung and blood in non-small cell lung cancer. Nonsynonymous mutation counts, determined by whole-exome sequencing of tumor tissue, were related to TCR repertoire features. Both alpha and beta chains were TCR-sequenced in fewer than 250 tumor regions, roughly 70 matched nontumor lung samples and around 50 PBMC samples obtained at surgery.

The library was prepared using 5' RACE. TCRdb records NextSeq 500 as the sequencer. In the TCR library protocol, a unique molecular identifier was attached to each TCR cDNA molecule so that PCR and sequencing errors could be corrected. Per the original workflow: TCR identification, UMI-based error correction and CDR3 extraction were performed with Decombinator tools. Expanded TCRs were defined as those above a frequency of 2 per 1,000, corresponding to the top 1% of the tumor frequency distribution. Renyi diversity was calculated using the R vegan package after each repertoire was subsampled 100 times to 5,000 TCRs. CDR3 similarity networks were constructed using string-kernel similarity of amino acid triplets, with links drawn between CDR3s whose pairwise similarity was above 0.82. TCRdb trimmed public reads at Q25 via fastp, called clones via MiXCR and kept in-frame beta chains. Rows merge per CDR3 protein into single entries with the most common DNA and genes. TCRdb's processing, not the authors' own work, is the source of the V and J calls. The sample table holds tens of thousands of distinct CDR3 sequences, of which about 9.4% were seen once. 6% to 7.5% of the sample is taken by the ten largest.

Overall study outcomes, separate from this receptor: Ubiquitous expanded tumor TCRs were detected in blood more often at tumor resection than at routine follow-up. Additional single-cell paired TCR alpha and beta sequencing was considered necessary to confirm, at a functional level, the hypothesis that regional TCRs recognize regional mutations.

CDR1 and CDR2 were assigned from the germline V gene (reference sequence) as DFQATT and SNEGSKA. The CDR3 numbers 12 residues from cysteine through phenylalanine. Only the CDR3 part of the read is kept: 36 bases, read in frame from the first base. After removal of 5 bases from V and 2 bases from J, the junction retains 2 bases not matched to a gene. According to the study, the label for this sample's time point signals: sample taken at primary tumor resection. Whole RNA extracted from tumor and nontumor lung tissue, or from cryopreserved PBMC samples, was used for TCR sequencing without cell sorting. Samples were obtained from approximately 76 patients with early-stage, untreated non-small cell lung cancer from the lung TRACERx cohort. Only patients for whom sufficient RNA was available from at least two tumor regions were selected for TCR sequencing. About this clonotype itself: The specificity of this receptor is unknown. The input lacks base qualities; no much larger clone sits a single base away.

The rearrangement combines TRBV20-1 with TRBJ2-5, with 7 junctional bases fitting TRBD1. The sequencing here drew on PBMCs, taken at surgery. This receptor was taken from a male donor with early-stage non-small cell lung cancer. The DNA sequence is as follows: TGCAGTGCTTGGGACAGTCAAGAGACCCAGTACTTC. Its protein is CSAWDSQETQYF.